The 21 T cell receptor beta chains reported below all come from one sample, sequenced in a study of immune evolution from preneoplasia to lung adenocarcinoma. This table comes from immunoSEQ multiplex PCR, and its TCRdb copy is limited to in-frame clones, with some not included. The sample lists some 8,200 clones, approximately 82% occurring once. The sequenced sample was FFPE minimally invasive lung adenocarcinoma tissue. Every receptor here comes from an older donor with lung adenocarcinoma.

The V gene is TRBV18, the J gene TRBJ2-1; D may be TRBD1 or TRBD2 (5 bases each). This CDR3 comprises 16 residues. Trimming removed 6 bases at V and 4 bases at J, with 19 bases between. Germline V gene data show CDR1 as KGHSH and CDR2 as LQKENI. The CDR3 loop is CASSSGTRLQYNEQFF. CDR3 bases: TGTGCCAGCTCCTCCGGGACGAGACTACAGTACAATGAGCAGTTCTTC.

The chain recombines TRBV5-6 with TRBJ2-3; possible D gene TRBD2, 6 bases. Per the germline V gene, CDR1 is SGHDT and CDR2 is YYEEEE. This CDR3 spans 16 amino acids. Trimming cost V 4 bases and J 4 bases, with 19 bases left between them. CDR3 coding DNA: TGTGCCAGCAGCCCCCTGGGACTCGGGCCGGCAGATACGCAGTATTTT. Its protein product is CASSPLGLGPADTQYF. The full variable domain, with the rest looked up from reference TRBV5-6 and TRBJ2-3, is DAGVTQSPTHLIKTRGQQVTLRCSPKSGHDTVSWYQQALGQGPQFIFQYYEEEERQRGNFPDRFSGHQFPNYSSELNVNALLLGDSALYLCASSPLGLGPADTQYFGPGTRLTVL.

This clone was seen just once. V is TRBV19 and J is TRBJ2-1, with 8 nucleotides matching TRBD1. The CDR3 is made up of 17 amino acids. Germline trimming cut 6 bases from V and 6 bases from J; bases unmatched to any gene: 16. The germline V gene encodes CDR1 LNHDA and CDR2 SQIVND (reference sequence). The CDR3 coding sequence is TGTGCCAGTAGGTTGAGAGGTCCGGGACAGGCATCCAATGAGCAGTTCTTC. Protein: CASRLRGPGQASNEQFF.

The chain joins TRBV7-2 to TRBJ2-1, with 10 bases lining up with TRBD2. Germline CDR1 is SGHTA and CDR2 is FQGNSA. V lost 7 bases, J lost 4 bases, and 13 bases stayed unmatched. The CDR3 has 17 residues. The DNA for the CDR3 is TGTGCCAGCACCTCGCGATGCGGGACTAGCGAATACAATGAGCAGTTCTTC. As protein: CASTSRCGTSEYNEQFF. Full variable domain (missing parts from reference TRBV7-2 and TRBJ2-1): GAGVSQSPSNKVTEKGKDVELRCDPISGHTALYWYRQSLGQGLEFLIYFQGNSAPDKSGLPSDRFSAERTGGSVSTLTIQRTQQEDSAVYLCASTSRCGTSEYNEQFFGPGTRLTVL.

The gene calls are TRBV30 and TRBJ2-1; 10 bases map to TRBD2. The CDR3 consists of 14 residues. Germline loops: CDR1 GTSNPN, CDR2 SVGIG (reference sequence). V dropped 3 bases and J dropped 8; count of bases not matched to a gene: 7. For the CDR3, the DNA is TGTGCCTGGAGATTGAGCGGGAGGGCCCATGAGCAGTTCTTC. Translating gives CAWRLSGRAHEQFF.

The chain combines TRBV7-8 with TRBJ2-7; D might be TRBD1 or TRBD2, each matching 5 bases. Germline loops: CDR1 SGHVS, CDR2 FQNEAQ. This CDR3 contains 14 residues. Trimming shortened V by 5 bases and J by 2 bases, and 13 bases separated the two germline ends. As DNA, the CDR3 is TGTGCCAGCAGCCCACGGGACGGAGCCTACGAGCAGTACTTC. Its protein is CASSPRDGAYEQYF.

By sample share, this clone is large (0.1 to 1%). This chain joins TRBV7-9 and TRBJ2-7, with D uncertain. Germline V gives CDR1 SEHNR, CDR2 FQNEAQ (reference sequence). The CDR3 extends over 14 amino acids. Trimming took 4 bases from V and 2 from J, leaving 12 bases between them. Written as DNA, the CDR3 is TGTGCCAGCAGCTCCCAGAACACTGCCTACGAGCAGTACTTC. It codes for CASSSQNTAYEQYF.

The rearrangement uses TRBV15 and TRBJ1-5; 8 bases agree with TRBD1. This CDR3 has 15 residues. After removal of 9 bases from V and 4 bases from J, the junction contained 11 bases not matched to a gene. Germline CDR1 is LNHNV and CDR2 is YYDKDF (reference sequence). The CDR3 sequence is CATQTGASSNQPQHF. Here the CDR3 DNA reads TGTGCCACGCAGACAGGGGCCTCATCAAATCAGCCCCAGCATTTT.

The rearrangement uses TRBV6-1 and TRBJ2-3; D possibly corresponds to TRBD2 (5 bases). Per germline, CDR1 MNHNS and CDR2 SASEGT. CDR3 length equals 16 residues. Trimming took 0 bases from V and 4 from J, leaving 14 bases between them. The CDR3 nucleotides read TGTGCCAGCAGTGAAGCATTGGGAGAGATCGCAGATACGCAGTATTTT. Its translation: CASSEALGEIADTQYF.

This clone was detected only a few times. The chain carries TRBV10-2 and TRBJ2-4; a possible D gene is TRBD1 (6 bases). The CDR3 is made up of 18 amino acids. V was pared by 6 bases and J by 0 bases, with 21 bases between. Looked up from germline, CDR1 is WSHSY and CDR2 is SAAADI. CDR3 loop: CASRDDTRGILAKNIQYF. The CDR3 DNA reads TGCGCCAGCAGAGACGATACCAGGGGTATACTAGCCAAAAACATTCAGTACTTC.

J is TRBJ2-3 and V is TRBV10-3; 10 bases align to TRBD1. With 2 bases clipped from V and 6 bases from J, the junction kept 5 bases outside the gene matches. The length of the CDR3 is 15 residues. Looked up from germline, CDR1 is ENHRY and CDR2 is SYGVKD. The CDR3 DNA reads TGTGCCATCAGTGAGCCGGGACAGGGGACGGATACGCAGTATTTT. Translation gives CAISEPGQGTDTQYF.

The CDR3 region is CASSFTSRDTQYF. CDR3 DNA: TGTGCCAGCAGCTTTACCAGTCGAGATACGCAGTATTTT. The V gene is TRBV7-8, the J gene TRBJ2-3; no firm D call. This CDR3 has 13 amino acids. CDR1 and CDR2 (germline): SGHVS, FQNEAQ. Deletions cut 3 bases from V and 5 bases from J, with 9 bases between.

The V and J genes are TRBV14 and TRBJ2-5; TRBD2 might be the D (6 bases). Germline assignment: CDR1 SGHDN and CDR2 FVKESK. This CDR3 is 15 amino acids long. Deletions cut 4 bases from V and 5 bases from J, with 17 bases between. The CDR3 protein is CASSPRDSPVETQYF. The CDR3 region has the DNA TGTGCCAGCAGCCCTCGGGACTCCCCTGTGGAGACCCAGTACTTC.

CDR3 sequence (DNA): TGTGCCAGCAGGACCGGACAGGGGAATTCACCCCTCCACTTT. The encoded protein is CASRTGQGNSPLHF. The chain carries TRBV6-1 and TRBJ1-6; 9 nucleotides line up with TRBD1. The CDR3 is 14 amino acids. Trimming at V came to 6 bases and at J to 7 bases, leaving 4 bases not matched to a gene. Germline lookup yields CDR1 MNHNS and CDR2 SASEGT.

The V and J genes are TRBV7-2 and TRBJ1-5; D may be TRBD1 (6 bases). Between the trimmed V and J ends, which lost 5 bases and 4 bases, there was a span of 12 bases. This CDR3 comprises 14 residues. The germline gives CDR1 SGHTA, CDR2 FQGNSA. The CDR3 DNA sequence: TGTGCCAGCAGCCCCCGGACAGTAAATCAGCCCCAGCATTTT. This sequence encodes CASSPRTVNQPQHF.

This clone was counted between two and nine times. V usage is TRBV10-3 and J usage is TRBJ2-2; TRBD1 aligns across 10 bases. V lost 2 bases, J lost 6 bases, and 0 bases stayed unmatched. This CDR3 comprises 14 residues. Germline values: CDR1 ENHRY, CDR2 SYGVKD. In DNA form, the CDR3 reads TGTGCCATCAGTGAGGGGACAGGGGCCGGGGAGCTGTTTTTT. Amino acids: CAISEGTGAGELFF.

The chain links TRBV9 to TRBJ1-2, with D perhaps TRBD1 (6 bases). The V gene lost 0 bases and the J gene lost 0 bases, with 15 bases spanning the gap. Germline CDR1 is SGDLS and CDR2 is YYNGEE. The CDR3 runs 17 residues. The CDR3 sequence is CASSVGPRDTSNYGYTF. The CDR3 DNA is TGTGCCAGCAGCGTAGGTCCCAGGGACACCTCTAACTATGGCTACACCTTC.

The genes are TRBV4-2 and TRBJ2-7; 11 bases map to TRBD1. Per germline, CDR1 LGHNA and CDR2 YNFKEQ. CDR3 length: 14 residues. Losses at the gene ends were 1 base for V and 6 bases for J; bases not matched to a gene: 2. CDR3 sequence reads: CASSQVGTGGEQYF. In DNA form, the CDR3 reads TGTGCCAGCAGCCAAGTTGGGACAGGGGGCGAGCAGTACTTC.

This clone was seen a single time. The chain is built from TRBV29-1 and TRBJ2-5; 8 nucleotides match TRBD2. The CDR3 has 13 amino acids. Germline V lookup: CDR1 SQVTM, CDR2 ANQGSEA. Trimming took 3 bases from V and 5 from J; bases not matched to a gene: 5. This CDR3 is CSVEDPGGETQYF. The CDR3 coding sequence is TGCAGCGTTGAGGACCCGGGGGGGGAGACCCAGTACTTC.

The table lists this clone with a few counts. The genes are TRBV7-2 and TRBJ2-3, with TRBD2 matching 10 bases. Germline assignment: CDR1 SGHTA and CDR2 FQGNSA. With 1 base clipped from V and 3 bases from J, the junction kept 7 bases outside the gene matches. This CDR3 is 17 amino acids long. CDR3 nucleotide sequence: TGTGCCAGCAGCTTAGAGGCTAGCGGGAGCCTTACAGATACGCAGTATTTT. Translated, it gives CASSLEASGSLTDTQYF.

The rearrangement links TRBV7-2 to TRBJ2-1, with D hard to call. The V end lost 3 bases, the J end lost 6 bases, and 3 bases lay between the germline ends. Looked up from germline, CDR1 is SGHTA and CDR2 is FQGNSA. The length of the CDR3 is 11 residues. The CDR3 is CASSFRNEQFF. In DNA, the CDR3 is TGTGCCAGCAGCTTCCGCAATGAGCAGTTCTTC.